This TCR beta chain was observed in a study of T cell responses to AZD1222 COVID-19 vaccine. Whole-study findings and limits: Baseline serology detected seropositivity in only a handful of AZD1222 recipients.

Profiling relied on immunoSEQ multiplex PCR, and the TCRdb table lists in-frame clones only, not all of them. The data contain over 100,000 clones, 80% to 95% of them singletons. A note on this clone: Its antigen is undetermined.

The germline V and J ends were trimmed by 3 bases and 1 base, with 15 bases remaining between them. This CDR3 is 16 amino acids long. Germline assignment: CDR1 MDHEN and CDR2 SYDVKM. Here the sequenced sample was peripheral blood, taken on day 0 of AZD1222 vaccination. The chain combines TRBV28 with TRBJ1-1; weak D call: TRBD1 (6 bases). The receptor was derived from an adult in good health. The DNA for the CDR3 is TGTGCCAGCAGTTTGTGGGGGGCGGCGGCGAACACTGAAGCTTTCTTT. As protein: CASSLWGAAANTEAFF.